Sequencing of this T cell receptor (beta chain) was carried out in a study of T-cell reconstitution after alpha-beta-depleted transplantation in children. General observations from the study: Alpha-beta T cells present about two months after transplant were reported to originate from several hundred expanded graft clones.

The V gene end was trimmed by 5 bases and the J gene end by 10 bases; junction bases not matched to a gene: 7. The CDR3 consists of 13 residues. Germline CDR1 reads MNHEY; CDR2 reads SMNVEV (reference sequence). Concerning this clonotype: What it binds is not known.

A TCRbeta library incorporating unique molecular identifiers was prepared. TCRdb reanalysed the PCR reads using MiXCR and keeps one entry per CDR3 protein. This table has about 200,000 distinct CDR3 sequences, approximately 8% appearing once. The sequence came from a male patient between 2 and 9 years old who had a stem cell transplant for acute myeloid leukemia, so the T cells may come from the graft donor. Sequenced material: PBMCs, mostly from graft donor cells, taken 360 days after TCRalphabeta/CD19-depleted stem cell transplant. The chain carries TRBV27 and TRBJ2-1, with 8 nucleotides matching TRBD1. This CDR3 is CASSLSTGVEQFF. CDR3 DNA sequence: TGTGCCAGCAGTCTCTCGACAGGGGTCGAGCAGTTCTTC.